The 17 T cell receptor beta chains below were found in one sample sequenced in a study of cytomegalovirus exposure and HLA in healthy donors. Vbeta (60) and Jbeta (13) primers were used in the PCR. The protocol was immunoSEQ multiplex PCR, while the TCRdb copy is restricted to in-frame clones and leaves out a portion. The table shows approximately 170,000 clones, with around 78% occurring only once. Material: PBMCs. Receptor source: a woman in her 40s in good health and CMV-seronegative.

This clone has more than one count but fewer than ten. V usage is TRBV2 and J usage is TRBJ2-3; weak D call: TRBD1 (6 bases). The CDR3 is 14 residues long. Germline V gene sequence: CDR1 SNHLY, CDR2 FYNNEI. V was pared by 7 bases and J by 0 bases, with 11 bases between. The CDR3 reads CASTQQGSTDTQYF. The CDR3 DNA reads as TGTGCCAGCACCCAACAGGGTAGCACAGATACGCAGTATTTT.

This chain links TRBV19 with TRBJ2-5, with TRBD2 matching over 7 bases. Germline V gives CDR1 LNHDA, CDR2 SQIVND (reference sequence). V shed 10 bases and J 5 bases; nucleotides not matched to a gene: 10. This CDR3 has 13 amino acids. CDR3 coding DNA: TGTGCCAACCCGCGGGGGTTGTGGGAGACCCAGTACTTC. Translated, it gives CANPRGLWETQYF.

This clone was seen a handful of times. The chain employs TRBV6-1 and TRBJ1-4; D might be TRBD1 (6 bases). CDR3 size: 15 residues. Germline V gene lookup returns CDR1 MNHNS and CDR2 SASEGT. V was shortened by 1 base and J by 6 bases, with 12 bases between the two germline ends. The CDR3 loop is CASSEGPHRDEKLFF. The CDR3, as DNA: TGTGCCAGCAGTGAAGGCCCCCACAGGGATGAAAAACTGTTTTTT.

The gene calls are TRBV11-2 and TRBJ2-3; D is perhaps TRBD2 (7 bases). Germline V gene data show CDR1 as SGHAT and CDR2 as FQNNGV. This CDR3 is built from 15 residues. Between the trimmed V and J ends, which lost 0 bases and 6 bases, there was a span of 13 bases. CDR3 coding DNA: TGTGCCAGCAGCTTAGAGCGGGGGCCGGGCGATACGCAGTATTTT. It encodes CASSLERGPGDTQYF.

This chain connects TRBV15 to TRBJ1-2; TRBD1 might be the D (5 bases). Germline V lookup: CDR1 LNHNV, CDR2 YYDKDF (reference sequence). With 0 bases removed from V and 0 bases from J, the gap between germline ends came to 8 bases. This CDR3 is 15 amino acids long. As DNA, the CDR3 is TGTGCCACCAGCAGAGAGGCGACAGCTAACTATGGCTACACCTTC. It specifies CATSREATANYGYTF.

V is TRBV30 and J is TRBJ2-7; 7 positions match TRBD1. The CDR3 covers 12 residues. Unmatched junction bases numbered 8, after V lost 5 bases and J lost 7 bases. From germline, CDR1 is GTSNPN and CDR2 SVGIG (reference sequence). The CDR3 loop reads CAWGTGQTEQYF. In nucleotides, the CDR3 is TGTGCCTGGGGAACGGGACAGACTGAGCAGTACTTC.

The CDR3 DNA follows: TGTGCCAGCAGGGAACAGGGTGGCAATCAGCCCCAGCATTTT. Encoded protein: CASREQGGNQPQHF. This chain links TRBV28 with TRBJ1-5; TRBD1 might be the D (6 bases). The ends were cut back, 6 bases at V and 2 bases at J, with 11 bases in the middle. Germline CDR1 MDHEN, CDR2 SYDVKM. The CDR3 consists of 14 residues.

The rearrangement joins TRBV30 to TRBJ1-1; 11 positions agree with TRBD1. The CDR3 is 16 residues long. Unmatched junction bases numbered 12, after V lost 3 bases and J lost 6 bases. Germline V gene sequence: CDR1 GTSNPN, CDR2 SVGIG (reference sequence). CDR3 region: CAWRGPGQGDSSEAFF. The CDR3 bases are TGTGCCTGGAGGGGACCGGGACAGGGGGACTCTTCTGAAGCTTTCTTT.

V is TRBV30 and J is TRBJ2-2; 7 bases match TRBD2. Losses at the gene ends were 4 bases for V and 5 bases for J; bases not matched to a gene: 13. The CDR3 loop spans 16 amino acids. The germline CDR1 and CDR2 sequences are GTSNPN and SVGIG (reference sequence). The CDR3 region has the DNA TGTGCCTGGACCAGTGGCGGGAGCGGGAAAACCGGGGAGCTGTTTTTT. The encoded protein is CAWTSGGSGKTGELFF.

The rearrangement joins TRBV7-9 to TRBJ1-2; 11 nucleotides agree with TRBD1. The germline gives CDR1 SEHNR, CDR2 FQNEAQ (reference sequence). This CDR3 is built from 16 residues. The V and J ends lost 10 bases and 1 base, in that order; junction bases with no gene match: 11. CDR3 protein: CATAPGQGEINYGYTF. As DNA, the CDR3 is TGTGCCACCGCGCCGGGACAGGGGGAAATTAACTATGGCTACACCTTC.

The rearrangement joins TRBV6-1 to TRBJ1-5; 8 nucleotides line up with TRBD1. The CDR3 runs to 13 residues. J gave up 3 bases and V 8 bases, and 3 bases lay outside the gene matches. CDR1 MNHNS and CDR2 SASEGT come from the germline V gene. This CDR3 is CASRTGTNQPQHF. As DNA, the CDR3 is TGTGCCAGCCGGACAGGGACCAATCAGCCCCAGCATTTT.

The genes are TRBV28 and TRBJ2-4; 10 bases match TRBD1. The CDR3 runs to 15 residues. The V gene's germline CDR1 is MDHEN and CDR2 SYDVKM. V was clipped by 5 bases and J by 9 bases; unmatched bases: 10. The CDR3 DNA is TGTGCCAGCAGTCCGGGACAGGGGTCCGGTGGCATTCAGTACTTC. Translation: CASSPGQGSGGIQYF.

V usage is TRBV29-1 and J usage is TRBJ1-3; the D gene is possibly TRBD1 (5 bases). The V end lost 0 bases, the J end lost 0 bases, and 15 bases lay between the germline ends. CDR3 length: 17 amino acids. Germline lookup yields CDR1 SQVTM and CDR2 ANQGSEA. The CDR3 nucleotides are TGCAGCGTTGAAGAGCACGGGGGACTAAGCTCTGGAAACACCATATATTTT. Translating it yields CSVEEHGGLSSGNTIYF.

J is TRBJ1-1 and V is TRBV29-1; D perhaps matches TRBD1 (6 bases). CDR1 and CDR2 from the germline V gene are SQVTM and ANQGSEA. This CDR3 spans 13 amino acids. The germline V and J ends were trimmed by 8 bases and 6 bases, with 19 bases remaining between them. The CDR3 loop is CSTRTGYGAEAFF. The CDR3 coding sequence is TGCAGCACCCGCACAGGGTACGGCGCTGAAGCTTTCTTT.

Only a few counts were recorded for this clone. DNA for the CDR3: TGTGCCAGCAGTGAGAGCGGGGGGACCGGGGAGCTGTTTTTT. Its translation: CASSESGGTGELFF. This chain links TRBV6-1 with TRBJ2-2; 9 nucleotides match TRBD2. This CDR3 has 14 amino acids. Germline trimming cut 3 bases from V and 5 bases from J; bases unmatched to any gene: 1. In germline, CDR1 is MNHNS, CDR2 SASEGT.

The chain combines TRBV29-1 with TRBJ2-3; 14 bases are shared with TRBD2. Germline V gives CDR1 SQVTM, CDR2 ANQGSEA. V dropped 8 bases and J dropped 7; count of bases not matched to a gene: 8. The CDR3 runs 14 residues. In DNA, the CDR3 is TGCAGCCTAAAGGGACTAGCGGGGGAAAATACGCAGTATTTT. Translated: CSLKGLAGENTQYF.

This clone was detected once. CDR3: CASSDVEAFF. The CDR3 DNA reads TGTGCCAGCAGTGACGTAGAAGCTTTCTTT. The chain uses TRBV6-1 and TRBJ1-1; the D is unclear. From germline, CDR1 is MNHNS and CDR2 SASEGT. The ends were cut back, 3 bases at V and 8 bases at J, with 4 bases in the middle. This CDR3 spans 10 amino acids.